This paragraph covers one TCR beta chain sequence. Antigen specificity is unknown. 9.5 to 10 ml fresh peripheral blood yielded the PBMCs. This sample stems from a study of T cells in Graves' hyperthyroidism and ophthalmopathy. Study at large: Upon initial diagnosis and before any treatment, peripheral blood was collected. Findings and caveats of the study: The model made its ophthalmopathy prediction, and onset followed a median approximately 6 months later.

CDR3 length equals 13 residues. Germline V gene data show CDR1 as ENHRY and CDR2 as SYGVKD. Trimming removed 3 bases at V and 5 bases at J, with 7 bases between. Amplification yielded TCR beta CDR3 regions, with RNA transcripts as the source. The HTBI set primed first-round TCR CDR3 RT-PCR. TCRdb re-called the multiplex PCR reads with MiXCR, one entry per CDR3 protein. This sample has 110,000 to 150,000 distinct CDR3 sequences, with about 20% found just once. This chain joins TRBV10-3 and TRBJ1-4; D remains unclear. The TCR sequence derives from a woman aged 50 to 60 with Graves' hyperthyroidism that later progressed to Graves' ophthalmopathy. The material sequenced was blood. The CDR3 here is CAISEPRNEKLFF. The CDR3 bases are TGTGCCATCAGTGAACCCAGAAATGAAAAACTGTTTTTT.